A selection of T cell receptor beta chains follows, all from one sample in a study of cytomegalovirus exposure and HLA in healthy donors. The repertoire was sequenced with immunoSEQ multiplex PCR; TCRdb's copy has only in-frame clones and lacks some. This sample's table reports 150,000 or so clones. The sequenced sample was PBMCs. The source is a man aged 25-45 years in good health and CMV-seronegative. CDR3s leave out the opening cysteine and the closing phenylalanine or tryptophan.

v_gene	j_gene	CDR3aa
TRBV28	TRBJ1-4	ASSSFNGDIEKLF
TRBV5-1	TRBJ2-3	ASSLHTPGAGVGDTQY
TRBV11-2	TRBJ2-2	ASSRRTTYTGELF
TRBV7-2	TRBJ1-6	ASSPKTGSSSYNSPLH
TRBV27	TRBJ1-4	ASRRQGGNEKLF
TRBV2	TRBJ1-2	ASSRGNLDGYT
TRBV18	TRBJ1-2	ASSPVSGYSYGYT
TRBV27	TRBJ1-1	ASSYRSGDRGPGTEAF
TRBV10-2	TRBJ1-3	ASIEATGNTIY
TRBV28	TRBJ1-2	ASSLGSGGFDGYT
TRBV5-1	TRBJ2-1	ARRLASRNEQF
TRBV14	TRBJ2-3	ASSQARGSGTSTDTQY
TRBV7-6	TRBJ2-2	ASSIAAGIGSGGYTGELF
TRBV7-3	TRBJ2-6	ASSQTGLPLSGANVLT
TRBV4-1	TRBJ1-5	ASSLEPWEYSNQPQH
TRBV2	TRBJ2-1	ASSVSGSYNEQF
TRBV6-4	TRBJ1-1	ASSDRGSGITEAF
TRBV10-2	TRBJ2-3	ASSQKDTQY
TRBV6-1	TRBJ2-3	ASSSALAGGSTQY
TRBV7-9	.	ASSSLAYPSYEQY
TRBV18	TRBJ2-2	ASLSGNTGELF
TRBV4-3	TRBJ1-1	ASSQSGGTEAF
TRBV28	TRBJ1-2	ASSLKPGGYT
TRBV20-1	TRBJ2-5	SVNSGETQY
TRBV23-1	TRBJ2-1	ASSQSLDRPYNEQF
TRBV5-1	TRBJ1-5	ASSFEGDQPQH